This T cell receptor (beta chain) was recovered during a study of T cells after yellow fever vaccination. Findings of the study overall: Overlap between CD4 and CD8 compartments was detected for a small share of clonotypes. Primary-vaccination clones mostly resurfaced post-booster (nearly 97% CD4, more than 85% CD8).

With regard to this clonotype: What it binds is not known.

The CDR3 covers 15 residues. V was clipped by 3 bases and J by 7 bases; unmatched bases: 10. Germline CDR1 DFQATT, CDR2 SNEGSKA (reference sequence). TCR cDNA, made by 5'RACE template switching, carried an added universal primer site and UMIs. One entry per CDR3 protein results from TCRdb running MiXCR on the 5' RACE reads. Of 200,000 to 300,000 distinct CDR3 sequences in the sample, 10% to 15% were seen once. Sequencing was performed on CD4+ T cells sorted from PBMCs, taken 45 days after the yellow fever booster vaccination. This TCR was sampled from a man aged 30-40 years who received the YFV17D yellow fever vaccine. The rearrangement joins TRBV20-1 to TRBJ2-1; 9 bases line up with TRBD2. CDR3 loop: CSARDPVAGVNEQFF. For the CDR3, the DNA is TGCAGTGCTAGGGATCCCGTAGCGGGAGTAAATGAGCAGTTCTTC.